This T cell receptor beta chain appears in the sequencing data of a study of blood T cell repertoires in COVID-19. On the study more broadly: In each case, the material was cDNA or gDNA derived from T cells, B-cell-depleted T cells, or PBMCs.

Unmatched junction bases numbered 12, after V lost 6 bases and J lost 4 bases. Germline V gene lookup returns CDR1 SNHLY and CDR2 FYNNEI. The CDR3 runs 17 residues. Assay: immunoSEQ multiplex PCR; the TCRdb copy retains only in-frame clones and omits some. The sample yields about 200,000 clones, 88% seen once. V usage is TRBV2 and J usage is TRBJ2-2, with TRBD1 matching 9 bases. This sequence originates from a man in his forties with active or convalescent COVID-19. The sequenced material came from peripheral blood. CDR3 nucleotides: TGTGCCAGCAGGGCGACAGGGGGGTTTGCCGCCACCGGGGAGCTGTTTTTT. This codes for CASRATGGFAATGELFF.